This TCR beta chain was captured by sequencing in a study of OX40 agonist ivuxolimab in advanced cancers. The overall study: With a range of about 23 to 90, age averaged about 59 years, and around 80% were male. Study results and caveats: Normalized T-cell clonal expansion was also low in a subset of nonresponders.

Sequencing was performed with immunoSEQ multiplex PCR; in TCRdb, only in-frame clones are kept and a portion is missing. The data contain fewer than 80,000 clones, around 84% of them seen just once; the ten biggest clones take up under 0.9%. Worth noting for this clone: Its target is not known.

V lost 3 bases, J lost 3 bases, and 15 bases lay in between. Germline CDR1 reads ENHRY; CDR2 reads SYGVKD. The CDR3 runs to 16 residues. Material: CD4+ or CD8+ T cells sorted from blood, obtained in a trial of the OX40 agonist ivuxolimab. This chain links TRBV10-3 with TRBJ2-1; D may match TRBD1 or TRBD2 (5 bases each). The TCR was taken from an adult with an advanced solid tumor such as melanoma, head and neck, liver or kidney cancer. The CDR3 is CAISDSGTTIYNEQFF. The CDR3 nucleotides are TGTGCCATCAGTGATTCCGGGACCACTATCTACAATGAGCAGTTCTTC.